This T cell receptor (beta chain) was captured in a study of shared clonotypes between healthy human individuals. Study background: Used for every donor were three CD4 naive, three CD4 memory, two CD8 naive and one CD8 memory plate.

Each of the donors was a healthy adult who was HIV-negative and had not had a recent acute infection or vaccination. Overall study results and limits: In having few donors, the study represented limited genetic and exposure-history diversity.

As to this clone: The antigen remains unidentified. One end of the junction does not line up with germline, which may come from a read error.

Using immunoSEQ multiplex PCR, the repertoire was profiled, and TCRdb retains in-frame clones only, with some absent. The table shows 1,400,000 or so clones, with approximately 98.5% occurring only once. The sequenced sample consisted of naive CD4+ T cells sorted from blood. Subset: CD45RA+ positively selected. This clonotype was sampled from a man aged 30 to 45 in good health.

The CDR3 DNA is TGTGCCAGCAGTGAGTGGGACAGGGGGATAAGGATCTTT. Translation gives CASSEWDRGIRIF. This chain links TRBV6-1 with TRBJ1-1, with 11 bases fitting TRBD1. Germline assignment: CDR1 MNHNS and CDR2 SASEGT. This CDR3 spans 13 amino acids.